The subject of this entry is one T cell receptor beta chain. The CDR3 has 15 amino acids. V lost 5 bases to trimming and J lost 2 bases; unmatched junction nucleotides: 9. Germline-derived CDR1 and CDR2 are SGHRS and YFSETQ. This specimen belongs to a study of radiation and T cells in renal cell carcinoma. On the study more broadly: Nephrectomy followed 15 Gy stereotactic body radiation by 4 weeks.

Described time point: blood 2 weeks post-SBRT. Noted treatment: 15 Gy SBRT to primary tumor, nephrectomy 4 weeks later. The patient's renal cell carcinoma had clear cell pathology. Profiling relied on immunoSEQ multiplex PCR, and the TCRdb table lists in-frame clones only, not all of them. The sample shows 120,000 or so clones, 88% of them seen only once. The clonotype comes from a woman in her seventies with renal cell carcinoma. Here the sequenced sample was blood, taken from a patient whose treatment included radiotherapy and nephrectomy. The chain recombines TRBV5-1 with TRBJ2-7; 8 nucleotides align to TRBD2. CDR3 sequence reads: CASSITPGLAYEQYF. The DNA for the CDR3 is TGCGCCAGCAGTATTACCCCGGGACTAGCCTACGAGCAGTACTTC. The variable domain in full, completed from reference TRBV5-1 and TRBJ2-7, reads KAGVTQTPRYLIKTRGQQVTLSCSPISGHRSVSWYQQTPGQGLQFLFEYFSETQRNKGNFPGRFSGRQFSNSRSEMNVSTLELGDSALYLCASSITPGLAYEQYFGPGTRLTVT.